The rows below give T cell receptor beta chains drawn from one sample of a study of T cell responses to AZD1222 COVID-19 vaccine. The repertoire was sequenced with immunoSEQ multiplex PCR; TCRdb's copy has only in-frame clones and lacks some. The sample lists over 110,000 clones, around 93% occurring once. This specimen was peripheral blood, taken on day 0 of AZD1222 vaccination. These receptor sequences come from an adult in good health. Both conserved end residues are part of each CDR3. The order of the fields is J gene, clone size, D gene, V gene, CDR3 length, CDR3 protein, CDR3 DNA. A D gene is named only where the DNA matches it firmly. Not every row has a clone size; where given, it reads once, few, many or a size class.

TRBJ2-7	NA	NA	TRBV21-1	14	CASRTNRRIYEQYF	TGTGCCAGCAGAACAAACAGGAGGATCTACGAGCAGTACTTC
TRBJ1-3	NA	NA	TRBV6-5	13	CASSYRRGDTIYF	TGTGCCAGCAGTTACCGCAGGGGAGACACCATATATTTT
TRBJ1-2	once	NA	TRBV6-7	17	CASSYRQQGRANYGYTF	TGTGCCAGCAGTTACAGACAGCAGGGGAGGGCTAACTATGGCTACACCTTC
TRBJ2-7	NA	NA	TRBV2	15	CASRGSRLPMGEQYF	TGTGCCAGCAGGGGATCCAGACTACCAATGGGCGAGCAGTACTTC
TRBJ1-1	NA	TRBD1	TRBV3-1/TRBV3-2	12	CASSQGDREAFF	TGTGCCAGCAGCCAGGGGGACAGAGAAGCTTTCTTT
TRBJ2-3	NA	NA	TRBV19	16	CASQEYGPTSTDTQYF	TGTGCCAGTCAAGAATACGGGCCAACCAGCACAGATACGCAGTATTTT
TRBJ2-3	NA	NA	TRBV7-9	16	CASSSYVRDGTDTQYF	TGTGCCAGCAGCTCCTACGTCCGGGATGGCACAGATACGCAGTATTTT
TRBJ2-5	NA	TRBD1	TRBV18	15	CASSPGQGRQETQYF	TGTGCCAGCTCACCGGGACAGGGAAGACAAGAGACCCAGTACTTC
TRBJ1-2	NA	TRBD1	TRBV19	14	CASSITGTGYGYTF	TGTGCCAGTAGTATCACCGGGACAGGGTATGGCTACACCTTC
TRBJ1-1	NA	NA	TRBV6-1	14	CASCEGGANTEAFF	TGTGCCTCGTGTGAAGGGGGAGCGAACACTGAAGCTTTCTTT
TRBJ2-5	NA	TRBD2	TRBV19	15	CASSIEGGGQETQYF	TGTGCCAGTAGTATAGAGGGCGGGGGGCAAGAGACCCAGTACTTC
TRBJ1-2	once	NA	TRBV5-5	14	CASSAEGSNYGYTF	TGTGCCAGCAGCGCCGAAGGCAGTAACTATGGCTACACCTTC
TRBJ2-7	NA	TRBD1	TRBV6-5	14	CASSYSTGFYEQYF	TGTGCCAGCAGTTACTCGACAGGGTTCTACGAGCAGTACTTC
TRBJ1-1	NA	TRBD1	TRBV10-3	15	CAISSKQGASPEAFF	TGTGCCATCAGTTCCAAACAGGGGGCGAGCCCTGAAGCTTTCTTT
TRBJ2-7	NA	TRBD2	TRBV10-3	15	CAISEAGAGAGEQYF	TGTGCCATCAGTGAGGCAGGAGCGGGAGCTGGCGAGCAGTACTTC
TRBJ1-4	NA	NA	TRBV6-5	15	CASSSQGAENEKLFF	TGTGCCAGCAGTTCGCAAGGCGCCGAAAATGAAAAACTGTTTTTT
TRBJ1-2	NA	NA	TRBV3-1/TRBV3-2	14	CASSPDQISWGYTF	TGTGCCAGCAGCCCCGACCAAATTAGCTGGGGCTACACCTTC
TRBJ1-1	NA	NA	TRBV18	12	CASSQGNTEAFF	TGTGCCAGCTCACAGGGGAACACTGAAGCTTTCTTT
TRBJ1-1	NA	NA	TRBV12-3/TRBV12-4	13	CASSFLVRTEAFF	TGTGCCAGCAGTTTCTTGGTCAGGACTGAAGCTTTCTTT
TRBJ1-5	NA	TRBD1	TRBV18	15	CASSPGTDLRQPQHF	TGTGCCAGCTCCCCCGGGACAGATCTAAGGCAGCCCCAGCATTTT
TRBJ1-4	once	TRBD1	TRBV7-9	16	CASSLGQGSYNEKLFF	TGTGCCAGCAGCCTGGGACAGGGGTCGTATAATGAAAAACTGTTTTTT
TRBJ1-1	NA	NA	TRBV9	15	CASSVAWGRETEAFF	TGTGCCAGCAGCGTAGCTTGGGGTCGTGAGACTGAAGCTTTCTTT
TRBJ1-2	NA	TRBD1	TRBV7-9	15	CASSEPGQGVYGYTF	TGTGCCAGCAGCGAGCCGGGACAGGGGGTATATGGCTACACCTTC
TRBJ1-4	NA	NA	TRBV2	13	CASSVEVDEKLFF	TGTGCCAGCAGTGTAGAGGTTGATGAAAAACTGTTTTTT
TRBJ2-1	NA	TRBD2	TRBV10-1	14	CASSLSGDYNEQFF	TGCGCCAGCAGTTTAAGCGGGGACTACAATGAGCAGTTCTTC
TRBJ1-2	NA	NA	TRBV6-5	11	CASRNSGGYTF	TGTGCCAGCAGGAACTCGGGCGGCTACACCTTC
TRBJ2-2	NA	NA	TRBV7-2	17	CASSLAHRGRGPGELFF	TGTGCCAGCAGCTTAGCGCACCGGGGGCGCGGTCCCGGGGAGCTGTTTTTT
TRBJ2-5	few	NA	TRBV27	15	CASSLRGRIKETQYF	TGTGCCAGCAGTTTAAGGGGTAGAATAAAAGAGACCCAGTACTTC
TRBJ2-7	few	TRBD1	TRBV7-9	15	CASRISGTESYEQYF	TGTGCCAGCAGAATTTCCGGGACAGAGTCGTACGAGCAGTACTTC
TRBJ2-7	NA	NA	TRBV4-1	12	CASSQGPYEQYF	TGCGCCAGCAGCCAAGGCCCCTACGAGCAGTACTTC
TRBJ1-2	NA	NA	TRBV2	12	CASRAGSLSYTF	TGTGCCAGCAGGGCGGGGAGTTTGAGCTACACCTTC
TRBJ2-3	NA	NA	TRBV19	15	CASSIGGLGTDTQYF	TGTGCCAGTAGTATTGGGGGCTTGGGCACAGATACGCAGTATTTT
TRBJ2-1	NA	NA	TRBV7-2	15	CASSFAYRLNDEQFF	TGTGCCAGCAGCTTCGCGTACCGCCTCAACGATGAGCAGTTCTTC
TRBJ2-1	once	NA	TRBV10-1	17	CASSESPAASSYNEQFF	TGCGCCAGCAGTGAGTCCCCGGCAGCCAGCTCCTACAATGAGCAGTTCTTC
TRBJ2-7	NA	TRBD1	TRBV2	14	CASSPGDSWDEQYF	TGTGCCAGCAGCCCCGGGGACAGCTGGGACGAGCAGTACTTC
TRBJ1-4	NA	NA	TRBV9	14	CASSGIGVNEKLFF	TGTGCCAGCAGCGGAATCGGGGTAAATGAAAAACTGTTTTTT
TRBJ2-3	NA	NA	TRBV12-3/TRBV12-4	13	CASSYRGPDTQYF	TGTGCCAGCAGTTACCGCGGCCCAGATACGCAGTATTTT
TRBJ2-7	NA	TRBD2	TRBV3-1/TRBV3-2	16	CASSHWGLAESYEQYF	TGTGCCAGCAGCCATTGGGGACTAGCGGAATCCTACGAGCAGTACTTC
TRBJ1-5	NA	NA	TRBV5-6	15	CASSLAGGANQPQHF	TGTGCCAGCAGCTTGGCCGGGGGGGCAAATCAGCCCCAGCATTTT
TRBJ2-7	NA	TRBD1	TRBV20-1	14	CSASKGAKVYEQYF	TGCAGTGCTAGTAAGGGGGCCAAAGTCTACGAGCAGTACTTC
TRBJ2-3	once	NA	TRBV7-9	16	CASSLRGAGSTDTQYF	TGTGCCAGCAGCCTCCGTGGAGCAGGATCCACAGATACGCAGTATTTT
TRBJ2-7	NA	NA	TRBV5-1	14	CASSSEDSSYEQYF	TGCGCCAGCAGCTCGGAGGACAGCTCCTACGAGCAGTACTTC
TRBJ2-7	few	NA	TRBV20-1	15	CSASGGQRGAYEQYF	TGCAGTGCTAGTGGTGGACAGCGGGGCGCTTACGAGCAGTACTTC
TRBJ1-4	once	NA	TRBV3-1/TRBV3-2	16	CASSQGTGFSNEKLFF	TGTGCCAGCAGCCAGGGAACAGGGTTTTCTAATGAAAAACTGTTTTTT
TRBJ2-3	NA	TRBD1	TRBV5-8	15	CASRFGQGATDTQYF	TGTGCCAGCAGGTTCGGACAGGGGGCCACAGATACGCAGTATTTT
TRBJ2-7	NA	TRBD1	TRBV5-1	14	CASSRGDRGTEQYF	TGCGCCAGCAGCCGTGGGGACAGGGGGACCGAGCAGTACTTC
TRBJ1-4	NA	NA	TRBV18	13	CASSHRENEKLFF	TGTGCCAGCTCACACCGGGAAAATGAAAAACTGTTTTTT
TRBJ2-7	NA	TRBD1	TRBV6-2/TRBV6-3	15	CASSYGQVGSYEQYF	TGTGCCAGCAGTTACGGACAGGTGGGGTCCTACGAGCAGTACTTC
TRBJ2-7	NA	NA	TRBV12-3/TRBV12-4	12	CASSYLSYEQYF	TGTGCCAGCAGTTATCTATCCTACGAGCAGTACTTC
TRBJ2-7	few	TRBD1	TRBV19	15	CASSARTGNFREQYF	TGTGCCAGTAGTGCTCGGACAGGGAACTTTCGCGAGCAGTACTTC
TRBJ2-2	NA	TRBD2	TRBV19	15	CASSISAGDHGELFF	TGTGCCAGTAGTATATCGGCGGGAGATCACGGGGAGCTGTTTTTT
TRBJ1-2	few	TRBD1	TRBV20-1	14	CSASGDRSNYGYTF	TGCAGTGCTAGTGGGGACAGGAGTAACTATGGCTACACCTTC
TRBJ2-5	NA	NA	TRBV6-2/TRBV6-3	13	CASSLWTEETQYF	TGTGCCAGCAGTTTATGGACGGAAGAGACCCAGTACTTC
TRBJ2-1	few	NA	TRBV7-2	12	CASRPDRNEQFF	TGTGCCAGCAGACCCGACAGAAATGAGCAGTTCTTC
TRBJ1-3	NA	NA	TRBV30	13	CAASPSFGNTIYF	TGTGCCGCAAGCCCTAGCTTTGGAAACACCATATATTTT
TRBJ2-7	NA	NA	TRBV29-1	16	CSVVVRGNLRSYEQYF	TGCAGCGTCGTGGTTCGGGGGAACCTTCGGTCCTACGAGCAGTACTTC